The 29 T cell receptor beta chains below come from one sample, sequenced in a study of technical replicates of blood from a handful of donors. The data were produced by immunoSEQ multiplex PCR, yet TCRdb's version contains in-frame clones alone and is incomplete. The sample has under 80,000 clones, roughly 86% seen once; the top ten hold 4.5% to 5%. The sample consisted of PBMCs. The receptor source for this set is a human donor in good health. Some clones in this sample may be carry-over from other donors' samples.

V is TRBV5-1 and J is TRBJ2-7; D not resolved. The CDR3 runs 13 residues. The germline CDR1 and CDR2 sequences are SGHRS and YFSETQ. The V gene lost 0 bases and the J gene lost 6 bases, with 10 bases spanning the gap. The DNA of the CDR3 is TGCGCCAGCAGCTTGGGTTCATCCGGCGAGCAGTACTTC. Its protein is CASSLGSSGEQYF.

The CDR3 DNA reads as TGCACCAGCAGCCAAGAGGACTACCACTACAATGAGCAGTTCTTC. It specifies CTSSQEDYHYNEQFF. The chain is built from TRBV1 and TRBJ2-1; the table assigns TRBD2, which was not confirmed against the DNA. TRBV1 is marked as a pseudogene. There are 15 residues in the CDR3.

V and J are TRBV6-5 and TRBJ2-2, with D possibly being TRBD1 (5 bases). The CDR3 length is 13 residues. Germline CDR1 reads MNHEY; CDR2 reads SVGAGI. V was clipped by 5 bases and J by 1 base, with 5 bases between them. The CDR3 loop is CASSGQNTGELFF. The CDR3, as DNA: TGTGCCAGCAGTGGACAGAACACCGGGGAGCTGTTTTTT.

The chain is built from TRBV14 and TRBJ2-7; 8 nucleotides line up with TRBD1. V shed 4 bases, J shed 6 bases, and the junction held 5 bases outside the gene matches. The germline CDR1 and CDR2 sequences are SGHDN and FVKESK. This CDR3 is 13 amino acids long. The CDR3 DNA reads TGTGCCAGCAGCCCCCAGGGGGCCAGCGAGCAGTACTTC. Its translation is CASSPQGASEQYF.

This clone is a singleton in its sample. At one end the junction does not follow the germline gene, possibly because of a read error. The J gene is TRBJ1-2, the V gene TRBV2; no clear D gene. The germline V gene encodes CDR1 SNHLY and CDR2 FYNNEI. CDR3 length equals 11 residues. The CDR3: CASTPDYGYTF. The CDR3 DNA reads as TGTGCCAGCACGCCGGACTACGGCTACACCTTC.

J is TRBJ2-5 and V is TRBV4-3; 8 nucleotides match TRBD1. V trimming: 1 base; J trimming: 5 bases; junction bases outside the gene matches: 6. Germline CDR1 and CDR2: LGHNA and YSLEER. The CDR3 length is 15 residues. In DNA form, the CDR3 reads TGCGCCAGCAGCCAAGGGACAGGGATTTTGGAGACCCAGTACTTC. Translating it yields CASSQGTGILETQYF.

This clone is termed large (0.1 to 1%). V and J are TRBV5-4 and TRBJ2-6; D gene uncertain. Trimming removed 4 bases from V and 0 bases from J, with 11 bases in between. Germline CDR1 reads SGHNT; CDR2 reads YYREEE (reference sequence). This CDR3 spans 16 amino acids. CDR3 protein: CASSALPSSGANVLTF. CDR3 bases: TGTGCCAGCAGCGCCTTACCGAGCTCTGGGGCCAACGTCCTGACTTTC.

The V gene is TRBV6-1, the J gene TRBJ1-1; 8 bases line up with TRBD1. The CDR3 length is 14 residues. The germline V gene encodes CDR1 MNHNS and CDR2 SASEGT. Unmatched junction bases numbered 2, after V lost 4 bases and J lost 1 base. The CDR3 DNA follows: TGTGCCAGCAGTGTACAGGGGGGGAACACTGAAGCTTTCTTT. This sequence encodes CASSVQGGNTEAFF.

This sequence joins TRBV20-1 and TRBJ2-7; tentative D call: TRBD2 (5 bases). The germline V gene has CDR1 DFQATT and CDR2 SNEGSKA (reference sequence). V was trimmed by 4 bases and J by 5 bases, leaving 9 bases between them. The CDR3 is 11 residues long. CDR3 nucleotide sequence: TGCAGTGCTAACGGGGTAGACGAGCAGTACTTC. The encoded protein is CSANGVDEQYF.

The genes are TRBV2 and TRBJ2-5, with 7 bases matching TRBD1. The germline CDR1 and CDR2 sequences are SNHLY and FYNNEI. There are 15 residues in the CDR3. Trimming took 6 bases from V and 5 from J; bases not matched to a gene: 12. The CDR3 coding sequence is TGTGCCAGCAGGGGGACGACAGGGAGAGGGGAGACCCAGTACTTC. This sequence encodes CASRGTTGRGETQYF. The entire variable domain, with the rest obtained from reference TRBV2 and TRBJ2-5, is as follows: EPEVTQTPSHQVTQMGQEVILRCVPISNHLYFYWYRQILGQKVEFLVSFYNNEISEKSEIFDDQFSVERPDGSNFTLKIRSTKLEDSAMYFCASRGTTGRGETQYFGPGTRLLVL.

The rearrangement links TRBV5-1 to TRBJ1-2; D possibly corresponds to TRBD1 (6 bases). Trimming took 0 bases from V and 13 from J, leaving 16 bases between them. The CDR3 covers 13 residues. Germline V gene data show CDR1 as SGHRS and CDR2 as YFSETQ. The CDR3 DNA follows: TGCGCCAGCAGCTTGGAACTTACAGGGACATCCACCTTC. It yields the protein CASSLELTGTSTF.

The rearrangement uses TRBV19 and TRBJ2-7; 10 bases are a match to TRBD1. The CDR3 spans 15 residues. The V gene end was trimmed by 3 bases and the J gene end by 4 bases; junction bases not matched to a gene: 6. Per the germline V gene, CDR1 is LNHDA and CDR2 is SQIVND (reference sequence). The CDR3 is CASSMVGQGLYEQYF. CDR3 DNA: TGTGCCAGTAGTATGGTGGGACAGGGGTTGTACGAGCAGTACTTC.

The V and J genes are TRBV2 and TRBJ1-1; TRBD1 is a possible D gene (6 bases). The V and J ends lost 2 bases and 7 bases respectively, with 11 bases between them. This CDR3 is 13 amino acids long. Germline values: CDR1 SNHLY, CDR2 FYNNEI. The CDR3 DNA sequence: TGTGCCAGCAGTGAACGGGAGGGACATGAAGCTTTCTTT. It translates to CASSEREGHEAFF.

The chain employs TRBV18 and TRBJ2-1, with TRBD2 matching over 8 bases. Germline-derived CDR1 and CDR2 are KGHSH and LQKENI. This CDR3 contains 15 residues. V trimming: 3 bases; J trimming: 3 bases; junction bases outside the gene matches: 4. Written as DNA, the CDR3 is TGTGCCAGCTCACCCGGTGGGACTAGCTACAATGAGCAGTTCTTC. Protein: CASSPGGTSYNEQFF.

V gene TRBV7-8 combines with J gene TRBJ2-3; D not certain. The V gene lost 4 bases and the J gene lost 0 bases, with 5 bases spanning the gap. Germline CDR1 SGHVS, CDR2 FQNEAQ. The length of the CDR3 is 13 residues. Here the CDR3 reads CASSSSSTDTQYF. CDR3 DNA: TGTGCCAGCAGCTCTTCTAGCACAGATACGCAGTATTTT.

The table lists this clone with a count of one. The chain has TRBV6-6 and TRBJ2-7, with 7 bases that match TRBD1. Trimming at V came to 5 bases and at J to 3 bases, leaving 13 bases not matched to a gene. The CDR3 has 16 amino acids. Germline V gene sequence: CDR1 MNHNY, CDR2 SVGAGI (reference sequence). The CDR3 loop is CASSTSIPTGNYEQYF. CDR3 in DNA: TGTGCCAGCAGTACCTCAATCCCGACAGGGAACTACGAGCAGTACTTC.

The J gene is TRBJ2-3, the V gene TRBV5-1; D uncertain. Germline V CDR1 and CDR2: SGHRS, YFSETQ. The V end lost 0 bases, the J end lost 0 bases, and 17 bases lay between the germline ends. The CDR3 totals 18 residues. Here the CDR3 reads CASSLAVRTTSSTDTQYF. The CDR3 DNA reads TGCGCCAGCAGCTTGGCCGTCAGAACCACCTCTAGCACAGATACGCAGTATTTT.

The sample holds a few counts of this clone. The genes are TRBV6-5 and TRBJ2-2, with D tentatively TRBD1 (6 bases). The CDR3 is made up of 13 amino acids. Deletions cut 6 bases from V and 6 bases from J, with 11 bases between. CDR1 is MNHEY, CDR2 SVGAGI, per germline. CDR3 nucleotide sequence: TGTGCCAGCAGCCGGACAGTTCCCGGGGAGCTGTTTTTT. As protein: CASSRTVPGELFF.

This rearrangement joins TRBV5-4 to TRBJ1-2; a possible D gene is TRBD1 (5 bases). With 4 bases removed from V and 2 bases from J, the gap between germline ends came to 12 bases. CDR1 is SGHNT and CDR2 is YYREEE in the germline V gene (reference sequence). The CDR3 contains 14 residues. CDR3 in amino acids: CASSRTQENYGYTF. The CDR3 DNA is TGTGCCAGCAGCAGAACACAGGAAAACTATGGCTACACCTTC. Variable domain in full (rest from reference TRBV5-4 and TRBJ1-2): ETGVTQSPTHLIKTRGQQVTLRCSSQSGHNTVSWYQQALGQGPQFIFQYYREEENGRGNFPPRFSGLQFPNYSSELNVNALELDDSALYLCASSRTQENYGYTFGSGTRLTVV.

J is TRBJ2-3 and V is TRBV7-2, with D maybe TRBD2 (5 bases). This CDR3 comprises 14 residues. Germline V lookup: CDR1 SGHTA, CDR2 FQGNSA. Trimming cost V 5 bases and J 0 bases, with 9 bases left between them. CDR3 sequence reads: CASSTDLSTDTQYF. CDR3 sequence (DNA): TGTGCCAGCAGCACGGACTTAAGCACAGATACGCAGTATTTT.

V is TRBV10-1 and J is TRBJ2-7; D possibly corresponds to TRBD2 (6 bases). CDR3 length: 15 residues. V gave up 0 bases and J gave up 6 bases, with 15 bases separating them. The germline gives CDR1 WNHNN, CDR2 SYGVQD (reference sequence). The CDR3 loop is CASSESGGLWSEQYF. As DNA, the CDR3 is TGCGCCAGCAGTGAGTCCGGAGGGCTGTGGAGCGAGCAGTACTTC.

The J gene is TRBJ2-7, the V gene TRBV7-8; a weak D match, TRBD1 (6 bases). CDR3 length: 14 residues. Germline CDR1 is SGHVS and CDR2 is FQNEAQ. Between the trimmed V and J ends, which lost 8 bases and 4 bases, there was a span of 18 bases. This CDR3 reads CASLPRGDSYEQYF. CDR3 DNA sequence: TGTGCCAGCCTCCCCAGGGGTGACAGTTACGAGCAGTACTTC.

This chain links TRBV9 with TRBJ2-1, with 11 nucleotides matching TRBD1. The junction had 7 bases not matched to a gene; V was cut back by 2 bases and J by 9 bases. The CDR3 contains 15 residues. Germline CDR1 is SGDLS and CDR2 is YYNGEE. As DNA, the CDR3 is TGTGCCAGCAGCGTCGGGACAGGGGGAGGGGGTGAGCAGTTCTTC. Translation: CASSVGTGGGGEQFF. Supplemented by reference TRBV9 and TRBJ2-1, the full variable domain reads DSGVTQTPKHLITATGQRVTLRCSPRSGDLSVYWYQQSLDQGLQFLIQYYNGEERAKGNILERFSAQQFPDLHSELNLSSLELGDSALYFCASSVGTGGGGEQFFGPGTRLTVL.

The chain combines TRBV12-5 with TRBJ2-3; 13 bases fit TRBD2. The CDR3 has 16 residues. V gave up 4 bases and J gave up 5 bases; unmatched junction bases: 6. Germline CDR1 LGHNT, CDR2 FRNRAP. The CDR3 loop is CASGSGLAGVVDTQYF. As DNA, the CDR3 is TGTGCTAGTGGTTCCGGACTAGCGGGGGTGGTAGATACGCAGTATTTT.

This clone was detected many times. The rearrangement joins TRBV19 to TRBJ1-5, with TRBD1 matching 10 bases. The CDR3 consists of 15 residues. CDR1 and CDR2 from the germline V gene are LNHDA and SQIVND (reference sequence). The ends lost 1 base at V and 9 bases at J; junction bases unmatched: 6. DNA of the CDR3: TGTGCCAGTAGTATAGTTAGGACAGGGGGGTTGCCCCAGCATTTT. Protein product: CASSIVRTGGLPQHF.

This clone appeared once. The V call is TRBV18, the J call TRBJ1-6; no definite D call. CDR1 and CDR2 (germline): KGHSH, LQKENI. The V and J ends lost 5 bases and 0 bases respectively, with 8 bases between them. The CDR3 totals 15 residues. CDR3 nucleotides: TGTGCCAGCTCAGTGACTAGCTCCTATAATTCACCCCTCCACTTT. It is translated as CASSVTSSYNSPLHF. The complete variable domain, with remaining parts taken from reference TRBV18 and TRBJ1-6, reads NAGVMQNPRHLVRRRGQEARLRCSPMKGHSHVYWYRQLPEEGLKFMVYLQKENIIDESGMPKERFSAEFPKEGPSILRIQQVVRGDSAAYFCASSVTSSYNSPLHFGNGTRLTVT.

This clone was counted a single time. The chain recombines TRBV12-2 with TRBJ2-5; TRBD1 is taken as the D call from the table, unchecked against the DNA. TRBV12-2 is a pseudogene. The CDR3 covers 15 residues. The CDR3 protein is CASRLRDRNQETQYF. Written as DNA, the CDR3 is TGTGCAAGTCGCTTACGGGACAGGAACCAAGAGACCCAGTACTTC.

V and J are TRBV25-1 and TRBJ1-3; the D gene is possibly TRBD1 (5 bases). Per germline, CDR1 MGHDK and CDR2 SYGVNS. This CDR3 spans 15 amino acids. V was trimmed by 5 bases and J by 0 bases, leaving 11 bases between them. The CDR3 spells CASSKQVHSGNTIYF. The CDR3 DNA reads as TGTGCCAGCAGTAAACAGGTCCACTCTGGAAACACCATATATTTT.

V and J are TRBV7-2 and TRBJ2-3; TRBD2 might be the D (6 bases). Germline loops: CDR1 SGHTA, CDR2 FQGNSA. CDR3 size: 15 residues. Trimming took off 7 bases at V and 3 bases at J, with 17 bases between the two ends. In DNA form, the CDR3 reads TGTGCCAGCACACTCCGTGTGGGAGGTACAGATACGCAGTATTTT. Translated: CASTLRVGGTDTQYF.